Below, 28 T cell receptor beta chains from the same sample are listed, as sequenced in a study of blood T cell repertoires in COVID-19. Clones were read by immunoSEQ multiplex PCR, and TCRdb kept only the in-frame ones, dropping some. The sample lists about 300,000 clones, 70% to 90% occurring once. The sample was PBMCs or T cells enriched from blood (not recorded which). All receptors derive from a woman aged 25 to 39 who had recovered from COVID-19.

V gene TRBV5-1 combines with J gene TRBJ1-2, with 8 bases aligning to TRBD1. Germline-derived CDR1 and CDR2 are SGHRS and YFSETQ. The V gene end was trimmed by 3 bases and the J gene end by 0 bases; junction bases not matched to a gene: 7. The CDR3 totals 16 residues. For the CDR3, the DNA is TGCGCCAGCAGCTCCGGGCTACAGGGGGCTAACTATGGCTACACCTTC. Its protein product is CASSSGLQGANYGYTF.

The rearrangement links TRBV29-1 to TRBJ2-6; 9 nucleotides match TRBD1. CDR3 length: 17 amino acids. Germline assignment: CDR1 SQVTM and CDR2 ANQGSEA. Unmatched junction bases numbered 11, after V lost 6 bases and J lost 2 bases. DNA for the CDR3: TGCAGCGTGTTGACCGGGACAGGGTACACTGGGGCCAACGTCCTGACTTTC. It specifies CSVLTGTGYTGANVLTF.

The chain carries TRBV25-1 and TRBJ1-3; D gene unclear. The ends were cut back, 8 bases at V and 4 bases at J, with 6 bases in the middle. Germline V lookup: CDR1 MGHDK, CDR2 SYGVNS. This CDR3 contains 11 residues. Here the CDR3 DNA reads TGTGCCAGCGAGGCAGGAAACACCATATATTTT. It codes for CASEAGNTIYF.

The chain couples TRBV3-1 (or the pseudogene TRBV3-2) to TRBJ1-1; no firm D call. The CDR3 totals 18 residues. The V and J ends lost 1 base and 4 bases respectively, with 22 bases between them. Germline V lookup: CDR1 LGHDT, CDR2 YNNKEL (reference sequence). This CDR3 is CASSQAAALSMGSTEAFF. The CDR3 DNA reads TGTGCCAGCAGCCAAGCGGCCGCCCTATCCATGGGCAGCACTGAAGCTTTCTTT.

This sequence joins TRBV7-9 and TRBJ1-5; 7 nucleotides agree with TRBD1. The V gene's germline CDR1 is SEHNR and CDR2 FQNEAQ (reference sequence). The CDR3 runs to 15 residues. J lost 1 base, V lost 5 bases, and 5 bases had no gene match. CDR3 coding DNA: TGTGCCAGCAGCCCGACAGGGATCAGCAATCAGCCCCAGCATTTT. This translates into CASSPTGISNQPQHF. Full variable domain (remainder filled in from reference TRBV7-9 and TRBJ1-5): DTGVSQNPRHKITKRGQNVTFRCDPISEHNRLYWYRQTLGQGPEFLTYFQNEAQLEKSRLLSDRFSAERPKGSFSTLEIQRTEQGDSAMYLCASSPTGISNQPQHFGDGTRLSIL.

Concerning this clone itself: The identical CDR3 is also encoded by other nucleotide sequences in the sample. The CDR3 here is CAWSVGENQPQHF. CDR3 sequence (DNA): TGTGCCTGGAGTGTCGGGGAAAATCAGCCCCAGCATTTT. The chain uses TRBV30 and TRBJ1-5; D remains unclear. The length of the CDR3 is 13 residues. V lost 0 bases, J lost 4 bases, and 7 bases lay in between. Germline V lookup: CDR1 GTSNPN, CDR2 SVGIG (reference sequence).

The DNA of the CDR3 is TGTGCCTGGAGTGTACAGACTAGCGGGGGGGCGGCCGGGGAGCTGTTTTTT. It codes for CAWSVQTSGGAAGELFF. The chain couples TRBV30 to TRBJ2-2, with TRBD2 identical over 14 bases. J was trimmed by 6 bases and V by 0 bases; bases with no gene match: 6. CDR3 size: 17 residues. Germline CDR1 is GTSNPN and CDR2 is SVGIG (reference sequence).

The count of this clone is one. The chain combines TRBV5-1 with TRBJ2-5; 9 bases line up with TRBD2. The CDR3 runs 14 residues. The germline V gene encodes CDR1 SGHRS and CDR2 YFSETQ. V gave up 6 bases and J gave up 6 bases; unmatched junction bases: 9. The CDR3, as DNA: TGCGCCAGCATGCCGAGTAGCGGGGGAAAGACCCAGTACTTC. It yields the protein CASMPSSGGKTQYF.

The chain employs TRBV6-1 and TRBJ2-7; a weak D match, TRBD1 (5 bases). In germline, CDR1 is MNHNS, CDR2 SASEGT. Trimming left V 2 bases short and J 3 bases short, with 8 bases between. This CDR3 is built from 13 residues. The CDR3: CASSENRIYEQYF. CDR3 DNA sequence: TGTGCCAGCAGTGAAAACAGGATCTACGAGCAGTACTTC.

The V call is TRBV9, the J call TRBJ1-2, with 7 bases matching TRBD1. The V and J ends lost 4 bases and 7 bases, in that order; junction bases with no gene match: 7. Germline values: CDR1 SGDLS, CDR2 YYNGEE. The CDR3 is 13 amino acids. CDR3 DNA: TGTGCCAGCAGCCTCGACAGGGTGTCTGGCTACACCTTC. Translation: CASSLDRVSGYTF.

The chain combines TRBV6-5 with TRBJ1-1, with D possibly TRBD1 on 6 matching bases. Trimming removed 6 bases at V and 1 base at J, with 12 bases between. This CDR3 has 14 residues. Germline V lookup: CDR1 MNHEY, CDR2 SVGAGI. The DNA of the CDR3 is TGTGCCAGCAGGCGGCCAGGGGCGAACACTGAAGCTTTCTTT. It codes for CASRRPGANTEAFF.

The rearrangement links TRBV3-1 (or the pseudogene TRBV3-2) to TRBJ1-2; no clear D. The V gene's germline CDR1 is LGHDT and CDR2 YNNKEL (reference sequence). The V and J ends lost 0 bases and 5 bases respectively, with 7 bases between them. The CDR3 totals 13 residues. The CDR3 DNA reads as TGTGCCAGCAGCCAAGATGGAGGTTATGGCTACACCTTC. Its translation is CASSQDGGYGYTF.

The chain joins TRBV29-1 to TRBJ2-5; tentatively, D is TRBD1 (5 bases). Germline V gene lookup returns CDR1 SQVTM and CDR2 ANQGSEA. The CDR3 is 12 amino acids. The germline V and J ends were trimmed by 4 bases and 1 base, with 7 bases remaining between them. The chain's CDR3 is CSVAGAQETQYF. In DNA, the CDR3 is TGCAGCGTTGCTGGGGCCCAAGAGACCCAGTACTTC.

The J gene is TRBJ1-1, the V gene TRBV18; D gene ambiguous. This CDR3 is 16 amino acids long. In germline, CDR1 is KGHSH, CDR2 LQKENI. V lost 5 bases, J lost 4 bases, and 20 bases lay in between. CDR3 in amino acids: CASSSSPKSLSTEAFF. The CDR3 DNA follows: TGTGCCAGCTCATCGTCCCCCAAAAGCTTGAGCACTGAAGCTTTCTTT.

This chain uses TRBV6-1 with TRBJ1-1, with 7 bases lining up with TRBD1. The CDR3 length is 14 residues. Germline V gives CDR1 MNHNS, CDR2 SASEGT. Trimming took 3 bases from V and 4 from J; bases not matched to a gene: 5. Here the CDR3 reads CASSDLGTATEAFF. CDR3 DNA sequence: TGTGCCAGCAGTGACCTTGGGACAGCCACTGAAGCTTTCTTT.

The chain couples TRBV5-6 to TRBJ2-7; 11 nucleotides match TRBD1. The V gene end was trimmed by 4 bases and the J gene end by 2 bases; junction bases not matched to a gene: 11. This CDR3 is built from 17 residues. The germline CDR1 and CDR2 sequences are SGHDT and YYEEEE. The chain's CDR3 is CASSPGQGAILTYEQYF. Here the CDR3 DNA reads TGTGCCAGCAGCCCTGGACAGGGGGCCATCCTCACCTACGAGCAGTACTTC.

The rearrangement joins TRBV28 to TRBJ2-3, with a weak D call TRBD1 (6 bases). This CDR3 is built from 14 residues. Germline CDR1 is MDHEN and CDR2 is SYDVKM. V gave up 10 bases and J gave up 2 bases, with 16 bases separating them. Here the CDR3 reads CATKLDSYTDTQYF. The DNA for the CDR3 is TGTGCCACCAAACTGGACAGCTACACAGATACGCAGTATTTT.

The chain couples TRBV5-1 to TRBJ2-1; 8 bases align to TRBD1. CDR1 is SGHRS and CDR2 is YFSETQ in the germline V gene. Trimming took 4 bases from V and 7 from J; bases not matched to a gene: 13. This CDR3 has 16 residues. The CDR3: CASSTRRQGPDNEQFF. The CDR3 DNA follows: TGCGCCAGCAGCACGAGACGACAGGGGCCTGATAATGAGCAGTTCTTC.

The chain links TRBV5-1 to TRBJ1-2; 9 nucleotides agree with TRBD1. Germline assignment: CDR1 SGHRS and CDR2 YFSETQ. With V trimmed by 4 bases and J by 7 bases, 14 bases remained unmatched. The CDR3 is 16 residues long. In DNA form, the CDR3 reads TGCGCCAGCAGCGGGCAAGTGGGGACAGGGCCCTCTGGCTACACCTTC. Translated: CASSGQVGTGPSGYTF. Complete variable domain (other parts from reference TRBV5-1 and TRBJ1-2): KAGVTQTPRYLIKTRGQQVTLSCSPISGHRSVSWYQQTPGQGLQFLFEYFSETQRNKGNFPGRFSGRQFSNSRSEMNVSTLELGDSALYLCASSGQVGTGPSGYTFGSGTRLTVV.

V and J are TRBV7-2 and TRBJ1-2; 11 nucleotides match TRBD1. CDR1 SGHTA and CDR2 FQGNSA come from the germline V gene. The ends lost 5 bases at V and 8 bases at J; junction bases unmatched: 4. The CDR3 is 13 residues long. The CDR3 sequence is CASSRGQGGGYTF. In nucleotides, the CDR3 is TGTGCCAGCAGCAGGGGACAGGGGGGAGGCTACACCTTC.

The rearrangement joins TRBV6-5 to TRBJ1-5; D perhaps matches TRBD1 (5 bases). Deletions cut 6 bases from V and 7 bases from J, with 10 bases between. Germline CDR1 reads MNHEY; CDR2 reads SVGAGI. The CDR3 contains 12 residues. CDR3 residues: CASSRADQPQHF. CDR3 nucleotides: TGTGCCAGCAGCAGGGCGGACCAGCCCCAGCATTTT.

V is TRBV18 and J is TRBJ2-5, with 11 positions matching TRBD2. This CDR3 is 17 amino acids long. Per the germline V gene, CDR1 is KGHSH and CDR2 is LQKENI. J was trimmed by 4 bases and V by 0 bases; bases with no gene match: 7. CDR3: CASSPPSGGASGETQYF. CDR3 bases: TGTGCCAGCTCACCACCTAGCGGGGGGGCTTCGGGAGAGACCCAGTACTTC.

This chain joins TRBV5-1 and TRBJ1-2; D may be TRBD1 (6 bases). Trimming removed 5 bases from V and 6 bases from J, with 11 bases in between. Germline loops: CDR1 SGHRS, CDR2 YFSETQ. The CDR3 sequence is 12 residues long. The CDR3 here is CASRVDSDGYTF. The CDR3 nucleotides read TGCGCCAGCAGAGTGGACAGTGATGGCTACACCTTC.

This chain uses TRBV13 with TRBJ1-6; TRBD1 matches 8 bases. The germline gives CDR1 PRHDT, CDR2 FYEKMQ (reference sequence). Trimming cost V 5 bases and J 7 bases; bases outside gene matches: 10. The CDR3 has 16 residues. The CDR3 DNA follows: TGTGCCAGCAGCACCGGACAGGGCTTTGGAAATTCACCCCTCCACTTT. The encoded protein is CASSTGQGFGNSPLHF.

This rearrangement joins TRBV19 to TRBJ2-7, with 11 bases aligning to TRBD1. The CDR3 is 13 amino acids. Germline loops: CDR1 LNHDA, CDR2 SQIVND (reference sequence). V dropped 4 bases and J dropped 4; count of bases not matched to a gene: 0. The CDR3 sequence is CASSRDRGYEQYF. CDR3 in DNA: TGTGCCAGTAGTAGGGACAGGGGGTACGAGCAGTACTTC. The full variable domain, in which reference TRBV19 and TRBJ2-7 provide the parts outside the CDR3, is DGGITQSPKYLFRKEGQNVTLSCEQNLNHDAMYWYRQDPGQGLRLIYYSQIVNDFQKGDIAEGYSVSREKKESFPLTVTSAQKNPTAFYLCASSRDRGYEQYFGPGTRLTVT.

This clone was observed a few times. This rearrangement joins TRBV19 to TRBJ2-1; D may be TRBD1 (5 bases). Trimming left V 3 bases short and J 6 bases short, with 15 bases between. This CDR3 has 15 residues. The germline V gene has CDR1 LNHDA and CDR2 SQIVND (reference sequence). CDR3 loop: CASSMGQGWSNEQFF. The CDR3 DNA reads TGTGCCAGTAGTATGGGGCAGGGTTGGTCCAATGAGCAGTTCTTC.

The chain has TRBV29-1 and TRBJ1-2; D remains ambiguous. Trimming took 2 bases from V and 5 from J, leaving 21 bases between them. The CDR3 is made up of 16 amino acids. Germline V gene lookup returns CDR1 SQVTM and CDR2 ANQGSEA. The CDR3 region is CSVERLDVGTFYGYTF. CDR3 bases: TGCAGCGTTGAACGGCTTGACGTGGGCACTTTTTATGGCTACACCTTC.

In its sample, this clone was seen once. This chain uses TRBV30 with TRBJ1-1; 9 bases line up with TRBD1. The germline V gene encodes CDR1 GTSNPN and CDR2 SVGIG (reference sequence). The CDR3 consists of 14 residues. V lost 7 bases, J lost 1 base, and 7 bases stayed unmatched. DNA of the CDR3: TGTGCCTTGCCCGGACAGGGGACGAACACTGAAGCTTTCTTT. Protein sequence: CALPGQGTNTEAFF.